This TCR beta chain comes out of a study of identical twins. General study points: Conclusions were drawn cross-sectionally by statistical analysis, without following the same donors.

The CDR3 is 20 amino acids. Germline CDR1 and CDR2: SGHVS and FQNEAQ. The J segment lost 7 bases and the V segment lost 4 bases, leaving 21 bases of the junction unmatched. This clonotype was counted only a few times. The antigen remains undetermined. TCRdb itself ran the 5' RACE reads through MiXCR, one entry per CDR3 protein. The table has under 900,000 distinct CDR3 sequences, 15% to 20% seen once; the top ten hold around 13%. This sample also belongs to another study, concerning T cells expressing NK-cell markers. From that second work: All TCR beta repertoires analysed originated from sorted CD3+CD56+NKG2C+, CD3+CD56+NKG2C- and CD3+CD56-NKG2C+ T cells.

Sequenced input: PBMCs. This rearrangement joins TRBV7-8 to TRBJ2-3, with 12 bases aligning to TRBD2. The TCR was taken from a woman in her late teens or twenties in good health. DNA for the CDR3: TGTGCCAGCAGCTCTAATAGTATGGGACTAGCGGGTACCGAAAGGCATACGCAGTATTTT. Amino acid sequence: CASSSNSMGLAGTERHTQYF.